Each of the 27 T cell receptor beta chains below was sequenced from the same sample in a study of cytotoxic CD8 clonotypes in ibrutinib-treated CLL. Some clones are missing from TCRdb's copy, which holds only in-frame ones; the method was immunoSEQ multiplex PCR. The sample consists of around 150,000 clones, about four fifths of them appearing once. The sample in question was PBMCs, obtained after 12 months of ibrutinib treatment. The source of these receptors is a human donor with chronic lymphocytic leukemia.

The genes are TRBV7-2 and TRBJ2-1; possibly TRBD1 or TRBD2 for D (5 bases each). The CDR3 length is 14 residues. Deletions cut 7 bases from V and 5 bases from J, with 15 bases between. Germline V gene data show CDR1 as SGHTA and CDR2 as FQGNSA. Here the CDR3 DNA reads TGTGCCAGCACCCAAGGGACGGGTCACAATGAGCAGTTCTTC. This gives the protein CASTQGTGHNEQFF.

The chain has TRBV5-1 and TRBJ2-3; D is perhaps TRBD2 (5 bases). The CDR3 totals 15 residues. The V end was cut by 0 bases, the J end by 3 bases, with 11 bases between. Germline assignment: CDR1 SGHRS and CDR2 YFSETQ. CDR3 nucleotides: TGCGCCAGCAGCTTGGTTCCAGAGGGTACAGATACGCAGTATTTT. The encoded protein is CASSLVPEGTDTQYF.

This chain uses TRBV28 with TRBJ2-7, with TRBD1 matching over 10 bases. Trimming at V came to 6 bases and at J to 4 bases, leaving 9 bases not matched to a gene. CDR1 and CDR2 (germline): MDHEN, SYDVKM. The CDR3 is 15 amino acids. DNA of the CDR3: TGTGCCAGCAGGCCGGGACAGGGGATGTCTTACGAGCAGTACTTC. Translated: CASRPGQGMSYEQYF.

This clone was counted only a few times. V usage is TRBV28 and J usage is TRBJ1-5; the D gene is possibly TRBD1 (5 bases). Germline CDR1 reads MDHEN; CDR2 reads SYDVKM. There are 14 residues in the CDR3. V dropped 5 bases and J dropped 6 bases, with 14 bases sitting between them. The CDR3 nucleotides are TGTGCCAGCAGTCGAGCGGGGGGGGGTCAGCCCCAGCATTTT. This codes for CASSRAGGGQPQHF.

CDR3 nucleotides: TGTGCCAGCATTGACAGGGTGGGAGCTTTCTTT. It translates to CASIDRVGAFF. The chain recombines TRBV25-1 with TRBJ1-1; TRBD1 matches 7 bases. V dropped 7 bases and J dropped 10; count of bases not matched to a gene: 6. The V gene's germline CDR1 is MGHDK and CDR2 SYGVNS. The CDR3 length is 11 residues.

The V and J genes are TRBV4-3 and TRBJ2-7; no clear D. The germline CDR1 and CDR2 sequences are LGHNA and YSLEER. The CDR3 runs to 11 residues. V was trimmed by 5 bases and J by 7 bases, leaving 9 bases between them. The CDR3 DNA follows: TGCGCCAGCAGCGATCAGAGAGAGCAGTACTTC. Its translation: CASSDQREQYF.

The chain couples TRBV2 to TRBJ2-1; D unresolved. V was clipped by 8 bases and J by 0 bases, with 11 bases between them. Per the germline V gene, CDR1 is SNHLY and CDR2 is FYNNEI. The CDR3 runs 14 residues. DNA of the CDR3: TGTGCCAGCGGCGCGACAAGCTCCTACAATGAGCAGTTCTTC. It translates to CASGATSSYNEQFF.

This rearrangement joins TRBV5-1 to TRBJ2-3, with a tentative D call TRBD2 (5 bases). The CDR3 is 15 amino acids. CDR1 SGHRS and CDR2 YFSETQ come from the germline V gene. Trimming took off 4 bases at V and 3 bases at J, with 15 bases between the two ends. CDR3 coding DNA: TGCGCCAGCAGCCCCCAGCGGACCAATACAGATACGCAGTATTTT. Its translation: CASSPQRTNTDTQYF.

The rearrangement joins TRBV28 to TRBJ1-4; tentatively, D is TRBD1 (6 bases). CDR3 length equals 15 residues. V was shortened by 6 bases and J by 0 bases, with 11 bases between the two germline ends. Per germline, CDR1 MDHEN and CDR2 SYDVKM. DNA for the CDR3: TGTGCCAGCAGACAGGGTCTTGCAACTAATGAAAAACTGTTTTTT. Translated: CASRQGLATNEKLFF.

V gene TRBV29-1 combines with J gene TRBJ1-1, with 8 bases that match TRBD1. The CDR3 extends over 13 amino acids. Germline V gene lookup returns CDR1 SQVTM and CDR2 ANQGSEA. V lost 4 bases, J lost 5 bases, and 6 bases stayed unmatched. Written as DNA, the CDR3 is TGCAGCGTTGGACAGGGGAAGGGAACTGAAGCTTTCTTT. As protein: CSVGQGKGTEAFF.

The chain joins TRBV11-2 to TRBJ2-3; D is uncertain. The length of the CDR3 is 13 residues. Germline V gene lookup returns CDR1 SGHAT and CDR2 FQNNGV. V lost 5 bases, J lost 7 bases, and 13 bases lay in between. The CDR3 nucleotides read TGTGCCAGCAGCGTACTTGATAAAAATACGCAGTATTTT. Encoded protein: CASSVLDKNTQYF.

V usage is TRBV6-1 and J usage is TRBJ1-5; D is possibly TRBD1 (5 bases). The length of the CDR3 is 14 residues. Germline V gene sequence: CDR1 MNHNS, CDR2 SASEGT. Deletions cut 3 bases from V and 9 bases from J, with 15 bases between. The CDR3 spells CASSETEGYSPQHF. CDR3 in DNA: TGTGCCAGCAGTGAGACAGAGGGATACTCGCCCCAGCATTTT.

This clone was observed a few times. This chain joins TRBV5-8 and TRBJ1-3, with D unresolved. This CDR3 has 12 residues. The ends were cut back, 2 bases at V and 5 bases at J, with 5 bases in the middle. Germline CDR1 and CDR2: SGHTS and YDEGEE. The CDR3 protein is CASSFERNTIYF. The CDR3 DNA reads TGTGCCAGCAGCTTTGAGAGAAACACCATATATTTT.

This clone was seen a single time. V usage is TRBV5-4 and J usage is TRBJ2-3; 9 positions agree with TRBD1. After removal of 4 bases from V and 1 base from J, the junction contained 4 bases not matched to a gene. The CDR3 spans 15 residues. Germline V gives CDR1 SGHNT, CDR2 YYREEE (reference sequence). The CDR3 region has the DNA TGTGCCAGCAGCCCGGGGGACAGGGGCACAGATACGCAGTATTTT. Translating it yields CASSPGDRGTDTQYF.

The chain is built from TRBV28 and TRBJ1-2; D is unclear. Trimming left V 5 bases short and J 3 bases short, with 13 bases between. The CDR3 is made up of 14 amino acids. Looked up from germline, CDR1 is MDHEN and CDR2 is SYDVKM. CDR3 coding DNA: TGTGCCAGCAGTACGACACCTTCAGACTATGGCTACACCTTC. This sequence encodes CASSTTPSDYGYTF.

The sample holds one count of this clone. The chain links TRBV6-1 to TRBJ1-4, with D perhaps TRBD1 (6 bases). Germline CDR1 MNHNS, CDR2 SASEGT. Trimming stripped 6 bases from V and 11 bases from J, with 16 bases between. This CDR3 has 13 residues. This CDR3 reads CASRPGQIGKLFF. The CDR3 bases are TGTGCCAGCAGGCCCGGACAGATCGGGAAACTGTTTTTT.

The DNA of the CDR3 is TGTGCCAGCAGCGTAGGGGGAGGGGCTAACAACTATGGCTACACCTTC. Its translation is CASSVGGGANNYGYTF. The genes are TRBV9 and TRBJ1-2; D possibly corresponds to TRBD1 (5 bases). The CDR3 has 16 amino acids. V dropped 0 bases and J dropped 2 bases, with 14 bases sitting between them. Germline CDR1 is SGDLS and CDR2 is YYNGEE.

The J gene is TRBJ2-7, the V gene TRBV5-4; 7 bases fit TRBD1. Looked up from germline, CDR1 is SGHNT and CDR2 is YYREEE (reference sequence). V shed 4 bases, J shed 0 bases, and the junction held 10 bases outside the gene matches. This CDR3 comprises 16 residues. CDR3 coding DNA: TGTGCCAGCAGCAAGACAGGGAGAGGTAGCTCCTACGAGCAGTACTTC. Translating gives CASSKTGRGSSYEQYF.

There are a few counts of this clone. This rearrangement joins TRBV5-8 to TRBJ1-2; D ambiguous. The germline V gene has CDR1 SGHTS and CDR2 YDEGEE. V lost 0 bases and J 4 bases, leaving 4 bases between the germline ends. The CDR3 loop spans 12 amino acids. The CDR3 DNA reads TGTGCCAGCAGCTTGGTTCTCTATGGCTACACCTTC. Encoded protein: CASSLVLYGYTF.

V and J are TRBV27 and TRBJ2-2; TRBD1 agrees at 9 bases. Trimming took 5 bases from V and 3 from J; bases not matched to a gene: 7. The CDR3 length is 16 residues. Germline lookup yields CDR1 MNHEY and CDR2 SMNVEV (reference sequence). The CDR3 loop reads CASSPRTGVDTGELFF. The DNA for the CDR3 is TGTGCCAGCAGTCCGAGGACAGGGGTCGACACCGGGGAGCTGTTTTTT.

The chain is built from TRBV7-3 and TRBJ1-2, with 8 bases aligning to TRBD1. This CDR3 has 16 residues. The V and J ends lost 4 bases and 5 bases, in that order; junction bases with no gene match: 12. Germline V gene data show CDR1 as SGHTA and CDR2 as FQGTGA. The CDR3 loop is CASSSTGRDRKYGYTF. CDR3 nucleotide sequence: TGTGCCAGCAGCTCAACGGGCCGGGACAGGAAATATGGCTACACCTTC.

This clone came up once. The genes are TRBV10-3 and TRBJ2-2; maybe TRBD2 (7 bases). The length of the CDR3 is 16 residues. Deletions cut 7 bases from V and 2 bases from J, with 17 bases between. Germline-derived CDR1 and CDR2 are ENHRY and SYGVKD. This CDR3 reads CAITTRGGQNTGELFF. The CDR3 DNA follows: TGTGCCATCACCACAAGGGGGGGACAAAACACCGGGGAGCTGTTTTTT.

CDR3 bases: TGCGCCAGCAGACGGACGGGCACTAGCACAGATACGCAGTATTTT. It codes for CASRRTGTSTDTQYF. The chain recombines TRBV4-1 with TRBJ2-3; D is uncertain. CDR3 size: 15 residues. V dropped 6 bases and J dropped 0 bases, with 13 bases sitting between them. Germline V gene data show CDR1 as MGHRA and CDR2 as YSYEKL.

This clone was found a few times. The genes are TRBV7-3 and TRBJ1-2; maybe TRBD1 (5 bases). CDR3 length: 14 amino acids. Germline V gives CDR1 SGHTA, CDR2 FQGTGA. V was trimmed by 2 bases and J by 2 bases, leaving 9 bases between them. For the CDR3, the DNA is TGTGCCAGCAGCTTAGACAAGGGGAACTATGGCTACACCTTC. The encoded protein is CASSLDKGNYGYTF.

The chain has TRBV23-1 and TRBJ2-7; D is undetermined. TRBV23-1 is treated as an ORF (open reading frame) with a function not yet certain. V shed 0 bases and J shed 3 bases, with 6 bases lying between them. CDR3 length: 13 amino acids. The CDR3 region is CASSQSRGYEQYF. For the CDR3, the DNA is TGCGCCAGCAGTCAATCTAGAGGCTACGAGCAGTACTTC.

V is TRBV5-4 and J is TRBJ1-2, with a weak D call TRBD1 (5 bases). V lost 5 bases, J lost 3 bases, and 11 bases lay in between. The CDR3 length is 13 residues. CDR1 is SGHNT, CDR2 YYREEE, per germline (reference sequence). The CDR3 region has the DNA TGTGCCAGCAGTTACGACAGCTACTATGGCTACACCTTC. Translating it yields CASSYDSYYGYTF.

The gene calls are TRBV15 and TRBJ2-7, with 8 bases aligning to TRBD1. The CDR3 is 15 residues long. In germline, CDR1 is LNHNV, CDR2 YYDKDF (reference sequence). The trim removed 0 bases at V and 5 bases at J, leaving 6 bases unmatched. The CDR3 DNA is TGTGCCACCAGCAGAGATCCGCGGACAGGGAACGAGCAGTACTTC. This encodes CATSRDPRTGNEQYF.